This paragraph covers one T cell receptor (beta chain) sequence. The CDR3 has 12 residues. Trimming cost V 6 bases and J 6 bases, with 10 bases left between them. Enrolled through a virtual design, the participants were between 18 and 89 years of age and came from some 25 US areas. The study counted Cohort 3 donors as recovered given two negative PCRs, clearance, or symptom resolution. Assay: immunoSEQ multiplex PCR; the TCRdb copy retains only in-frame clones and omits some. This table has roughly 280,000 clones, 75% to 90% appearing once. These data originate in a study of blood T cell repertoires in COVID-19. Study details: The United States, Italy and Spain were the sources of the acute and convalescent COVID-19 samples.

The material sequenced was PBMCs or T cells enriched from blood (not recorded which). The receptor was derived from a woman aged 18-35 years who had recovered from COVID-19. The gene calls are TRBV12-3 or TRBV12-4 and TRBJ2-3; D gene ambiguous. The CDR3 sequence: CASRQRPDTQYF. DNA for the CDR3: TGTGCCAGCAGACAACGCCCGGATACGCAGTATTTT.